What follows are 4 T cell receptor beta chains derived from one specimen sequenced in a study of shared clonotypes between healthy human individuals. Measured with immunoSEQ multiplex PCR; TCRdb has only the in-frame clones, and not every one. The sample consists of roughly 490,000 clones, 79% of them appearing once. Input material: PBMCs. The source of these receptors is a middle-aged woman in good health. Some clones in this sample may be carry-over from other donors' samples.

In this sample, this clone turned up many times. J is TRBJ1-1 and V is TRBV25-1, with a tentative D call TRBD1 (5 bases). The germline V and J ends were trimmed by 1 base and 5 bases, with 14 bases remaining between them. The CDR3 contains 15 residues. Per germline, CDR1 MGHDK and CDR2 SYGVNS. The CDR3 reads CASSELQGVGTEAFF. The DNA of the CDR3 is TGTGCCAGCAGTGAATTGCAGGGTGTAGGAACTGAAGCTTTCTTT.

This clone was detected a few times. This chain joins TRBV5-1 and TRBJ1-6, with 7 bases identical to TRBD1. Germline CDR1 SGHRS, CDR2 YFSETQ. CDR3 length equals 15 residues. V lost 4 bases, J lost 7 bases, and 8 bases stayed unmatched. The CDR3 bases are TGCGCCAGCAGCAGAGGCGGGACAGCCAATTCACCCCTCCACTTT. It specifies CASSRGGTANSPLHF.

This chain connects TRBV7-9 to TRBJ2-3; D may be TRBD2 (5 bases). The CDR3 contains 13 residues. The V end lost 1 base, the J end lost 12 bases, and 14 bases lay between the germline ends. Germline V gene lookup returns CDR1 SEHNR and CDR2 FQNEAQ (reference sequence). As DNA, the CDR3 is TGTGCCAGCAGCTTAGTCGGGATGGGAGCACAGTATTTT. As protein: CASSLVGMGAQYF.

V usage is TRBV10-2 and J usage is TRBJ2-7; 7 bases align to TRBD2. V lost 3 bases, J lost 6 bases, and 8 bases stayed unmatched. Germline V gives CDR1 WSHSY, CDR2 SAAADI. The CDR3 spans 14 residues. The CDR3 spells CASSDLGGRSEQYF. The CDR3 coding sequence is TGCGCCAGCAGTGACTTGGGCGGGAGAAGCGAGCAGTACTTC.